The next 12 T cell receptor beta chains were all read from a single sample in a study of early T cells in non-severe SARS-CoV-2 infection. TCRdb reprocessed the 5' RACE reads with MiXCR, giving one entry per CDR3 protein. The sample carries approximately 47,000 distinct CDR3 sequences, 6.2% recorded once. Sequenced material: whole blood, taken at baseline. The source is an adult who was a healthcare worker with PCR-confirmed SARS-CoV-2 infection or an uninfected control (not recorded which).

The rearrangement joins TRBV9 to TRBJ2-7; 9 nucleotides align to TRBD2. Germline V gene sequence: CDR1 SGDLS, CDR2 YYNGEE. There are 14 residues in the CDR3. V was clipped by 5 bases and J by 3 bases; unmatched bases: 6. The CDR3, as DNA: TGTGCCAGCAGTGCGGGAGGGGGAGACTACGAGCAGTACTTC. This gives the protein CASSAGGGDYEQYF.

This clonotype was detected ten times or more. The chain carries TRBV10-3 and TRBJ2-5, with a tentative D call TRBD2 (6 bases). This CDR3 comprises 15 residues. V was shortened by 5 bases and J by 5 bases, with 18 bases between the two germline ends. CDR1 ENHRY and CDR2 SYGVKD come from the germline V gene. The CDR3 sequence is CAISSLGTAHETQYF. In nucleotides, the CDR3 is TGTGCCATCAGTTCCTTGGGGACTGCCCATGAGACCCAGTACTTC.

The genes are TRBV5-1 and TRBJ2-3; TRBD2 is a possible D gene (6 bases). The CDR3 extends over 15 amino acids. Trimming took 0 bases from V and 0 from J, leaving 8 bases between them. Looked up from germline, CDR1 is SGHRS and CDR2 is YFSETQ. CDR3 sequence reads: CASSLVAVSTDTQYF. The CDR3 nucleotides read TGCGCCAGCAGCTTGGTAGCGGTTAGCACAGATACGCAGTATTTT.

The rearrangement links TRBV29-1 to TRBJ2-3; D might be TRBD2 (6 bases). Germline V gene lookup returns CDR1 SQVTM and CDR2 ANQGSEA. CDR3 size: 13 residues. The V gene lost 6 bases and the J gene lost 4 bases, with 14 bases spanning the gap. The CDR3 nucleotides read TGCAGCGTCGGGACTTGGGACCCAGATACGCAGTATTTT. Protein product: CSVGTWDPDTQYF.

This clonotype has only a few counts. The genes are TRBV10-1 and TRBJ2-5; D possibly corresponds to TRBD2 (5 bases). V shed 2 bases and J shed 7 bases, with 11 bases lying between them. CDR3 length: 13 residues. Per germline, CDR1 WNHNN and CDR2 SYGVQD (reference sequence). The CDR3 here is CASSEAGAGTQYF. Here the CDR3 DNA reads TGCGCCAGCAGTGAGGCGGGCGCGGGGACCCAGTACTTC.

The chain combines TRBV3-1 with TRBJ1-3, with D possibly TRBD1 on 5 matching bases. CDR3 length: 13 amino acids. The germline V gene encodes CDR1 LGHDT and CDR2 YNNKEL (reference sequence). The V end lost 0 bases, the J end lost 7 bases, and 7 bases lay between the germline ends. The CDR3 bases are TGTGCCAGCAGCCAAGATGAGGGGAACACCATATATTTT. Translated, it gives CASSQDEGNTIYF.

In this sample, this clonotype turned up many times. CDR3 DNA: TGTGCCAGCAGCTTAGTGAGGGTCGGAGAGACCCAGTACTTC. Translating it yields CASSLVRVGETQYF. The chain has TRBV11-2 and TRBJ2-5; the D gene is possibly TRBD2 (5 bases). This CDR3 has 14 residues. With 1 base removed from V and 4 bases from J, the gap between germline ends came to 10 bases. Per germline, CDR1 SGHAT and CDR2 FQNNGV.

This clonotype was detected ten times or more. The gene calls are TRBV5-4 and TRBJ2-7; 10 nucleotides line up with TRBD2. The CDR3 is made up of 15 amino acids. Germline-derived CDR1 and CDR2 are SGHNT and YYREEE (reference sequence). The J segment lost 5 bases and the V segment lost 5 bases, leaving 10 bases of the junction unmatched. Here the CDR3 reads CASRPQAGGPDEQYF. In DNA, the CDR3 is TGTGCCAGCAGACCGCAAGCGGGAGGGCCGGACGAGCAGTACTTC.

This clonotype has a count of ten or more. The V call is TRBV19, the J call TRBJ1-5, with TRBD1 matching over 8 bases. Unmatched junction bases numbered 7, after V lost 8 bases and J lost 4 bases. Germline V gene sequence: CDR1 LNHDA, CDR2 SQIVND (reference sequence). This CDR3 comprises 14 residues. CDR3 nucleotides: TGTGCCAGTGATTCAGGGGGCGGGAATCAGCCCCAGCATTTT. Residues: CASDSGGGNQPQHF.

This clonotype was detected only a few times. The chain is built from TRBV20-1 and TRBJ2-1, with D unclear. Trimming removed 5 bases at V and 0 bases at J, with 8 bases between. The CDR3 is 13 residues long. The germline CDR1 and CDR2 sequences are DFQATT and SNEGSKA (reference sequence). CDR3 nucleotides: TGCAGTGCTCGGAGAAGCTCCTACAATGAGCAGTTCTTC. It yields the protein CSARRSSYNEQFF.

This clonotype was counted a few times. This chain joins TRBV10-2 and TRBJ1-1; D gene unclear. The germline V and J ends were trimmed by 7 bases and 3 bases, with 12 bases remaining between them. Germline assignment: CDR1 WSHSY and CDR2 SAAADI. This CDR3 is built from 13 residues. The CDR3 loop reads CASNLKMDTEAFF. CDR3 sequence (DNA): TGCGCCAGCAATCTAAAGATGGACACTGAAGCTTTCTTT.

This clonotype was counted between two and nine times. This chain links TRBV2 with TRBJ2-7, with 10 bases fitting TRBD2. V was clipped by 5 bases and J by 9 bases; unmatched bases: 13. Germline V gene data show CDR1 as SNHLY and CDR2 as FYNNEI. CDR3 size: 15 residues. This chain's CDR3 is CASSMLLAGGPGQYF. CDR3 in DNA: TGTGCCAGCAGTATGCTGTTAGCGGGAGGCCCGGGGCAGTACTTC.